Sequencing of this T cell receptor beta chain was carried out in a study of cytomegalovirus exposure and HLA in healthy donors. The method was immunoSEQ multiplex PCR; TCRdb's version includes in-frame clones alone and lacks a portion of them. The sample contains approximately 90,000 clones, about 96% of which appear only once. Only a few counts were recorded for this clone. The sample consisted of PBMCs. This sequence originates from a man younger than 30 in good health and CMV-seronegative.

Here the CDR3 reads CASSLDPGQGALETQYF. The CDR3 DNA reads TGTGCCAGCAGTTTAGACCCGGGACAGGGGGCTCTGGAGACCCAGTACTTC. V usage is TRBV27 and J usage is TRBJ2-5; TRBD1 matches at 12 bases. After removal of 2 bases from V and 5 bases from J, the junction contained 9 bases not matched to a gene. The CDR3 has 17 residues. In germline, CDR1 is MNHEY, CDR2 SMNVEV (reference sequence).